The 32 T cell receptor beta chains below come from one sample, sequenced in a study of blood T cell repertoires in COVID-19. Only in-frame clones appear in the TCRdb table, and some are missing; sequencing was by immunoSEQ multiplex PCR. The data contain 650,000 to 800,000 clones, about nine tenths of them singletons. Sequencing was performed on peripheral blood. The receptors were sampled from a woman under 30 with acute or convalescent COVID-19.

The CDR3 reads CASTQPIPSQPQHF. CDR3 bases: TGTGCCAGCACCCAACCCATCCCGAGCCAGCCCCAGCATTTT. The V call is TRBV6-5, the J call TRBJ1-5; D not certain. The CDR3 is made up of 14 amino acids. The germline V gene encodes CDR1 MNHEY and CDR2 SVGAGI. Trimming stripped 7 bases from V and 7 bases from J, with 17 bases between.

The gene calls are TRBV29-1 and TRBJ2-1; D may be TRBD2 (6 bases). The CDR3 has 12 residues. Per germline, CDR1 SQVTM and CDR2 ANQGSEA. Trimming pared 3 bases from V and 7 bases from J, leaving 10 bases between. The CDR3 reads CSVEGGINEQFF. In DNA, the CDR3 is TGCAGCGTTGAGGGGGGAATTAATGAGCAGTTCTTC.

Only a few counts were recorded for this clone. The rearrangement uses TRBV28 and TRBJ1-3, with TRBD1 as a possible D gene (6 bases). This CDR3 region has 12 residues. The V and J ends lost 10 bases and 1 base respectively, with 8 bases between them. The germline V gene encodes CDR1 MDHEN and CDR2 SYDVKM. CDR3 bases: TGTGCCATTACAGGGTCTGGAAACACCATATATTTT. Translating it yields CAITGSGNTIYF.

This sequence joins TRBV5-1 and TRBJ1-2; the D is unclear. The germline V and J ends were trimmed by 0 bases and 2 bases, with 11 bases remaining between them. Germline values: CDR1 SGHRS, CDR2 YFSETQ. The CDR3 has 15 amino acids. The CDR3 DNA is TGCGCCAGCAGCTTGGCCATCACCCAGAACTATGGCTACACCTTC. It yields the protein CASSLAITQNYGYTF.

The chain has TRBV2 and TRBJ1-2; D gene unclear. Germline V CDR1 and CDR2: SNHLY, FYNNEI. The CDR3 has 13 residues. V lost 4 bases and J lost 6, with 12 bases in between. The CDR3 loop is CASSVYSLNGYTF. Here the CDR3 DNA reads TGTGCCAGCAGTGTGTACAGCTTAAATGGCTACACCTTC.

The genes are TRBV9 and TRBJ1-2; TRBD1 is a possible D gene (6 bases). The CDR3 sequence is 16 residues long. Trimming left V 3 bases short and J 1 base short, with 16 bases between. CDR1 SGDLS and CDR2 YYNGEE come from the germline V gene. CDR3 protein: CASSGGGGKFNYGYTF. The CDR3, as DNA: TGTGCCAGCAGCGGAGGGGGTGGGAAGTTTAACTATGGCTACACCTTC. The variable domain in full, with the rest retrieved from reference TRBV9 and TRBJ1-2, is DSGVTQTPKHLITATGQRVTLRCSPRSGDLSVYWYQQSLDQGLQFLIQYYNGEERAKGNILERFSAQQFPDLHSELNLSSLELGDSALYFCASSGGGGKFNYGYTFGSGTRLTVV.

V gene TRBV6-5 combines with J gene TRBJ2-2, with 11 bases aligning to TRBD1. Trimming cost V 10 bases and J 2 bases; bases outside gene matches: 3. Germline values: CDR1 MNHEY, CDR2 SVGAGI. The CDR3 covers 14 residues. CDR3 DNA: TGTGCCACCGGGACAGGGGGAAACACCGGGGAGCTGTTTTTT. It encodes CATGTGGNTGELFF.

The V and J genes are TRBV13 and TRBJ1-3, with a tentative D call TRBD1 (5 bases). Per germline, CDR1 PRHDT and CDR2 FYEKMQ (reference sequence). The CDR3 length is 16 residues. With 2 bases removed from V and 0 bases from J, the gap between germline ends came to 11 bases. The CDR3 region is CASSLLGQSSGNTIYF. CDR3 sequence (DNA): TGTGCCAGCAGCTTATTGGGGCAGAGCTCTGGAAACACCATATATTTT. The full variable domain, in which reference TRBV13 and TRBJ1-3 provide the parts outside the CDR3, is AAGVIQSPRHLIKEKRETATLKCYPIPRHDTVYWYQQGPGQDPQFLISFYEKMQSDKGSIPDRFSAQQFSDYHSELNMSSLELGDSALYFCASSLLGQSSGNTIYFGEGSWLTVV.

The chain has TRBV7-6 and TRBJ2-1; 8 bases line up with TRBD1. V dropped 1 base and J dropped 6; count of bases not matched to a gene: 5. Germline V lookup: CDR1 SGHVS, CDR2 FNYEAQ. The CDR3 loop spans 15 amino acids. Here the CDR3 reads CASSLGQGFVNEQFF. The CDR3 nucleotides read TGTGCCAGCAGCTTAGGACAGGGGTTCGTCAATGAGCAGTTCTTC.

This chain uses TRBV10-3 with TRBJ2-2, with 7 nucleotides matching TRBD2. The CDR3 is 14 amino acids. Germline values: CDR1 ENHRY, CDR2 SYGVKD. With 5 bases clipped from V and 2 bases from J, the junction kept 2 bases outside the gene matches. The CDR3 sequence: CAISQAGNTGELFF. The CDR3 DNA reads TGTGCCATCAGTCAAGCGGGAAACACCGGGGAGCTGTTTTTT.

This clone was detected once. V usage is TRBV4-2 and J usage is TRBJ1-2; a weak D match, TRBD1 (6 bases). Trimming took off 4 bases at V and 2 bases at J, with 11 bases between the two ends. The germline V gene encodes CDR1 LGHNA and CDR2 YNFKEQ. This CDR3 is built from 14 residues. The CDR3 reads CASSLRGGNYGYTF. The CDR3 nucleotides read TGTGCCAGCAGCCTGAGGGGGGGAAACTATGGCTACACCTTC.

The CDR3: CSVGGWDEQYF. The DNA of the CDR3 is TGCAGCGTTGGAGGCTGGGACGAGCAGTACTTC. The rearrangement links TRBV29-1 to TRBJ2-7; D uncertain. V lost 4 bases and J lost 5, with 9 bases in between. Germline loops: CDR1 SQVTM, CDR2 ANQGSEA. The CDR3 spans 11 residues.

The gene calls are TRBV4-3 and TRBJ1-6, with D possibly being TRBD1 (6 bases). This CDR3 contains 16 residues. Germline assignment: CDR1 LGHNA and CDR2 YSLEER. V was clipped by 1 base and J by 6 bases, with 13 bases between them. The CDR3 spells CASSQVDRTINSPLHF. CDR3 nucleotide sequence: TGCGCCAGCAGCCAAGTGGACAGAACTATTAATTCACCCCTCCACTTT.

The J gene is TRBJ2-1, the V gene TRBV6-4; D is ambiguous. This CDR3 has 13 amino acids. Germline V lookup: CDR1 MRHNA, CDR2 SNTAGT. Trimming pared 2 bases from V and 8 bases from J, leaving 10 bases between. CDR3 coding DNA: TGTGCCAGCAGTGACGGGCCGTGGGATGAGCAGTTCTTC. It codes for CASSDGPWDEQFF.

The V and J genes are TRBV7-2 and TRBJ2-5; 13 bases fit TRBD2. Germline values: CDR1 SGHTA, CDR2 FQGNSA. The V segment lost 5 bases and the J segment 5 bases; nucleotides outside the gene matches: 8. The CDR3 sequence is 16 residues long. CDR3 coding DNA: TGTGCCAGCAGCCAGCGGACTAGCGGGGGTGGGGAGACCCAGTACTTC. Its protein product is CASSQRTSGGGETQYF.

The chain has TRBV3-1 (or the pseudogene TRBV3-2) and TRBJ1-1, with D possibly TRBD1 on 6 matching bases. CDR3 size: 13 residues. V gave up 6 bases and J gave up 4 bases, with 12 bases separating them. Looked up from germline, CDR1 is LGHDT and CDR2 is YNNKEL (reference sequence). CDR3 in DNA: TGTGCCAGCAGACAGGGAACCTTCACTGAAGCTTTCTTT. It codes for CASRQGTFTEAFF.

The V gene is TRBV19, the J gene TRBJ1-5; unclear D gene. The CDR3 has 13 amino acids. Germline lookup yields CDR1 LNHDA and CDR2 SQIVND (reference sequence). The ends were cut back, 9 bases at V and 0 bases at J, with 9 bases in the middle. Here the CDR3 DNA reads TGTGCCAGCGGAGAGGTTAGCAATCAGCCCCAGCATTTT. Its protein product is CASGEVSNQPQHF.

The CDR3 loop reads CASSETYSNQPQHF. DNA of the CDR3: TGTGCCAGCAGTGAAACATATAGCAATCAGCCCCAGCATTTT. The chain uses TRBV6-1 and TRBJ1-5; D uncertain. Trimming took 2 bases from V and 0 from J, leaving 5 bases between them. Germline CDR1 and CDR2: MNHNS and SASEGT. CDR3 length: 14 residues.

The chain employs TRBV4-1 and TRBJ1-2; D not resolved. Trimming left V 4 bases short and J 0 bases short, with 6 bases between. The length of the CDR3 is 13 residues. CDR1 MGHRA and CDR2 YSYEKL come from the germline V gene. In DNA, the CDR3 is TGCGCCAGCAGCCCCGGAGCTAACTATGGCTACACCTTC. It translates to CASSPGANYGYTF.

The V call is TRBV6-5, the J call TRBJ1-5; D is unclear. Trimming left V 9 bases short and J 9 bases short, with 15 bases between. Germline V gene lookup returns CDR1 MNHEY and CDR2 SVGAGI. The CDR3 covers 12 residues. CDR3 sequence reads: CASRSPPGPQHF. CDR3 in DNA: TGTGCCAGTAGGAGCCCCCCCGGGCCCCAGCATTTT.

The V gene is TRBV27, the J gene TRBJ1-2; 7 bases line up with TRBD1. The CDR3 loop spans 14 amino acids. The ends lost 8 bases at V and 4 bases at J; junction bases unmatched: 10. Germline V gene data show CDR1 as MNHEY and CDR2 as SMNVEV (reference sequence). CDR3 in amino acids: CASSPGTAVYGYTF. DNA for the CDR3: TGTGCCAGCTCCCCGGGGACAGCGGTCTATGGCTACACCTTC.

The chain's CDR3 is CASSLVRGGAEAFF. CDR3 DNA sequence: TGCGCCAGCAGCTTGGTCAGGGGCGGCGCTGAAGCTTTCTTT. The chain links TRBV5-1 to TRBJ1-1; D possibly corresponds to TRBD1 (6 bases). Germline V gene data show CDR1 as SGHRS and CDR2 as YFSETQ. Deletions cut 0 bases from V and 6 bases from J, with 12 bases between. The CDR3 runs 14 residues.

The chain carries TRBV6-5 and TRBJ1-2, with D unresolved. This CDR3 spans 13 amino acids. Germline CDR1 is MNHEY and CDR2 is SVGAGI. Trimming stripped 4 bases from V and 8 bases from J, with 14 bases between. The CDR3 DNA reads as TGTGCCAGCAGTTCCTCACGAACGGGAGGCTACACCTTC. Protein: CASSSSRTGGYTF.

Concerning this clone itself: Distinct nucleotide sequences in the sample also encode this CDR3. This rearrangement joins TRBV19 to TRBJ1-5, with TRBD1 matching 9 bases. Per the germline V gene, CDR1 is LNHDA and CDR2 is SQIVND (reference sequence). This CDR3 has 13 amino acids. J was trimmed by 5 bases and V by 5 bases; bases with no gene match: 1. The CDR3 reads CASSRTGDQPQHF. In DNA, the CDR3 is TGTGCCAGTAGTCGGACAGGGGATCAGCCCCAGCATTTT.

This clone was counted a single time. V and J are TRBV4-1 and TRBJ1-2, with a tentative D call TRBD1 (5 bases). CDR1 is MGHRA, CDR2 YSYEKL, per germline. This CDR3 region has 15 residues. V was shortened by 4 bases and J by 7 bases, with 19 bases between the two germline ends. CDR3 sequence: CASSPSGQWGLGYTF. CDR3 nucleotides: TGCGCCAGCAGCCCGTCAGGGCAATGGGGACTTGGCTACACCTTC.

This sequence joins TRBV7-9 and TRBJ1-5, with a possible D match to TRBD1 (6 bases). This CDR3 contains 14 residues. Trimming took off 5 bases at V and 7 bases at J, with 15 bases between the two ends. The germline CDR1 and CDR2 sequences are SEHNR and FQNEAQ (reference sequence). The CDR3 reads CASSLDRKGQPQHF. For the CDR3, the DNA is TGTGCCAGCAGCCTCGACAGGAAGGGACAGCCCCAGCATTTT.

In DNA form, the CDR3 reads TGTGCCAGCAGCGCGGACAGGGGAAACTATGGCTACACCTTC. Its protein product is CASSADRGNYGYTF. The chain employs TRBV7-2 and TRBJ1-2; 9 bases are a match to TRBD1. Germline V CDR1 and CDR2: SGHTA, FQGNSA. The CDR3 is 14 amino acids. V was clipped by 5 bases and J by 2 bases; unmatched bases: 3.

The V gene is TRBV5-6, the J gene TRBJ2-7; maybe TRBD1 (5 bases). Trimming cost V 2 bases and J 4 bases, with 10 bases left between them. This CDR3 region has 13 residues. Germline V gives CDR1 SGHDT, CDR2 YYEEEE. The CDR3 DNA reads TGTGCCAGCAGCTTATCAGGGTTTTACGAGCAGTACTTC. Its translation: CASSLSGFYEQYF.

The chain employs TRBV3-1 (or the pseudogene TRBV3-2) and TRBJ1-4, with a weak D call TRBD1 (5 bases). CDR1 and CDR2 (germline): LGHDT, YNNKEL (reference sequence). The V gene lost 4 bases and the J gene lost 7 bases, with 16 bases spanning the gap. This CDR3 is 15 amino acids long. The CDR3 DNA reads TGTGCCAGCAGCCGGGACGAGGAGGGAAGTGAAAAACTGTTTTTT. Translating it yields CASSRDEEGSEKLFF.

The chain joins TRBV20-1 to TRBJ2-5; TRBD2 is a possible D gene (6 bases). In germline, CDR1 is DFQATT, CDR2 SNEGSKA (reference sequence). Trimming stripped 3 bases from V and 8 bases from J, with 10 bases between. This CDR3 comprises 11 residues. CDR3 in DNA: TGCAGTGCTAGTACTGGGACTACCCAGTACTTC. Its protein product is CSASTGTTQYF.

The CDR3 DNA reads TGTGCCAGCAGCCTCGGTGGACAGGGAAGACCCCTCCACTTT. This encodes CASSLGGQGRPLHF. The chain combines TRBV7-9 with TRBJ1-6; 8 bases match TRBD1. J was trimmed by 12 bases and V by 5 bases; bases with no gene match: 9. The CDR3 contains 14 residues. Germline V gene data show CDR1 as SEHNR and CDR2 as FQNEAQ (reference sequence). The whole variable domain, remainder taken from reference TRBV7-9 and TRBJ1-6, is DTGVSQNPRHKITKRGQNVTFRCDPISEHNRLYWYRQTLGQGPEFLTYFQNEAQLEKSRLLSDRFSAERPKGSFSTLEIQRTEQGDSAMYLCASSLGGQGRPLHFGNGTRLTVT.

The V call is TRBV30, the J call TRBJ1-5; a possible D gene is TRBD1 (6 bases). Germline CDR1 and CDR2: GTSNPN and SVGIG (reference sequence). Trimming left V 4 bases short and J 7 bases short, with 14 bases between. The CDR3 loop spans 13 amino acids. CDR3 residues: CAWTQGWGQPQHF. In DNA, the CDR3 is TGTGCCTGGACACAGGGATGGGGCCAGCCCCAGCATTTT. The full variable domain, rest sourced from reference TRBV30 and TRBJ1-5, is SQTIHQWPATLVQPVGSPLSLECTVEGTSNPNLYWYRQAAGRGLQLLFYSVGIGQISSEVPQNLSASRPQDRQFILSSKKLLLSDSGFYLCAWTQGWGQPQHFGDGTRLSIL.